The 8 T cell receptor beta chains reported below all come from one sample, sequenced in a study of blood T cell repertoires in COVID-19. Using immunoSEQ multiplex PCR, the repertoire was profiled, and TCRdb retains in-frame clones only, with some absent. The repertoire holds 100,000 or so clones, with around 86% as singletons. Sequencing used PBMCs or T cells enriched from blood (not recorded which). The receptors here all came from a woman in her forties or fifties who had recovered from COVID-19.

This clone was recorded only once. The chain carries TRBV18 and TRBJ2-1; 10 bases match TRBD1. The CDR3 contains 16 residues. With V trimmed by 3 bases and J by 7 bases, 9 bases remained unmatched. Germline-derived CDR1 and CDR2 are KGHSH and LQKENI. The CDR3 nucleotides are TGTGCCAGCTCACCGGGACAGGGGAGGGCATCAAATGAGCAGTTCTTC. This gives the protein CASSPGQGRASNEQFF. The full variable domain, in which reference TRBV18 and TRBJ2-1 provide the parts outside the CDR3, is NAGVMQNPRHLVRRRGQEARLRCSPMKGHSHVYWYRQLPEEGLKFMVYLQKENIIDESGMPKERFSAEFPKEGPSILRIQQVVRGDSAAYFCASSPGQGRASNEQFFGPGTRLTVL.

The chain recombines TRBV14 with TRBJ2-3; D not certain. Trimming took off 0 bases at V and 2 bases at J, with 12 bases between the two ends. The germline CDR1 and CDR2 sequences are SGHDN and FVKESK. The CDR3 runs to 16 residues. CDR3 DNA sequence: TGTGCCAGCAGCCAAGATCGCTTCAGGATCACAGATACGCAGTATTTT. It translates to CASSQDRFRITDTQYF.

The chain uses TRBV5-4 and TRBJ2-1; maybe TRBD2 (7 bases). The CDR3 length is 15 residues. Trimming removed 4 bases at V and 6 bases at J, with 17 bases between. From germline, CDR1 is SGHNT and CDR2 YYREEE (reference sequence). The CDR3 here is CASSGGADPLNEQFF. The DNA of the CDR3 is TGTGCCAGCAGCGGGGGGGCCGACCCCCTCAATGAGCAGTTCTTC.

The V and J genes are TRBV12-3 or TRBV12-4 and TRBJ1-1, with D perhaps matching TRBD1 (5 bases). The CDR3 has 13 residues. Trimming cost V 3 bases and J 11 bases, with 16 bases left between them. CDR3 sequence reads: CASSFRGGVTAFF. DNA for the CDR3: TGTGCCAGCAGTTTTCGGGGAGGGGTGACTGCTTTCTTT.

This clone appeared a single time. The chain couples TRBV19 to TRBJ2-7; D gene unclear. Trimming pared 5 bases from V and 5 bases from J, leaving 13 bases between. This CDR3 comprises 13 residues. CDR1 and CDR2 from the germline V gene are LNHDA and SQIVND (reference sequence). DNA for the CDR3: TGTGCCAGTAGTGCCCTCTCCCTAAACGAGCAGTACTTC. Translation gives CASSALSLNEQYF.

J is TRBJ1-6 and V is TRBV5-1, with TRBD1 as a possible D gene (5 bases). Germline V gene data show CDR1 as SGHRS and CDR2 as YFSETQ. The CDR3 extends over 16 amino acids. Trimming shortened V by 5 bases and J by 7 bases, and 19 bases separated the two germline ends. The CDR3: CASSRREVAENSPLHF. The CDR3 region has the DNA TGCGCCAGCAGTCGCAGGGAGGTGGCGGAAAATTCACCCCTCCACTTT.

The chain recombines TRBV28 with TRBJ1-1, with a possible D match to TRBD1 (6 bases). Germline loops: CDR1 MDHEN, CDR2 SYDVKM. The V gene lost 1 base and the J gene lost 1 base, with 10 bases spanning the gap. This CDR3 is 15 amino acids long. This chain's CDR3 is CASSLFRTANTEAFF. For the CDR3, the DNA is TGTGCCAGCAGTTTATTCAGGACAGCGAACACTGAAGCTTTCTTT.

J is TRBJ1-6 and V is TRBV21-1. TRBV21-1 is designated a pseudogene. The CDR3 spans 16 residues. In nucleotides, the CDR3 is TGTGCCAGCATCGAACGCAAACGGGGGTATAATTCACCCCTCCACTTT. This translates into CASIERKRGYNSPLHF.